The next 21 T cell receptor beta chains were all read from a single sample in a study of CD8 T cells in Susac syndrome. The authors reverse transcribed roughly 0.5 to 1 ug RNA with random hexamers. TCRdb re-derived calls from the immunoSEQ multiplex PCR reads in MiXCR, one entry per CDR3 protein. The sample lists roughly 120,000 distinct CDR3 sequences, roughly 93% occurring once. Specimen: CD8+ T cells from PBMCs. The receptors shown here come from a human donor with multiple sclerosis.

The V and J genes are TRBV19 and TRBJ2-3; D is perhaps TRBD2 (6 bases). The length of the CDR3 is 13 residues. V lost 5 bases to trimming and J lost 4 bases, with 10 bases between them. Germline V gene data show CDR1 as LNHDA and CDR2 as SQIVND (reference sequence). This CDR3 reads CASSSEGPDTQYF. Written as DNA, the CDR3 is TGTGCCAGTAGTTCGGAGGGTCCAGATACGCAGTATTTT.

The chain is built from TRBV10-1 and TRBJ2-3, with no clear D. Trimming stripped 5 bases from V and 5 bases from J, with 23 bases between. This CDR3 is built from 17 residues. The germline CDR1 and CDR2 sequences are WNHNN and SYGVQD (reference sequence). The CDR3 DNA reads as TGCGCCAGCAGTAGAGATCGGAACCTAAAAAGCCGAGATACGCAGTATTTT. Translated: CASSRDRNLKSRDTQYF.

V is TRBV6-5 and J is TRBJ2-1; D is possibly TRBD2 (5 bases). The CDR3 length is 12 residues. Germline V gene sequence: CDR1 MNHEY, CDR2 SVGAGI. V gave up 0 bases and J gave up 9 bases, with 6 bases separating them. CDR3 loop: CASSYSGSEQFF. The CDR3 region has the DNA TGTGCCAGCAGTTACTCGGGGAGTGAGCAGTTCTTC.

The V call is TRBV19, the J call TRBJ2-7; 8 nucleotides agree with TRBD2. The CDR3 sequence is 14 residues long. Trimming cost V 3 bases and J 6 bases; bases outside gene matches: 7. Germline CDR1 reads LNHDA; CDR2 reads SQIVND (reference sequence). Written as DNA, the CDR3 is TGTGCCAGTAGTATTAGGGGACTAGTGCCCGAGCAGTACGTC. Its protein product is CASSIRGLVPEQYV.

The rearrangement links TRBV5-6 to TRBJ2-7, with 8 positions matching TRBD2. Germline CDR1 reads SGHDT; CDR2 reads YYEEEE. Trimming at V came to 4 bases and at J to 3 bases, leaving 6 bases not matched to a gene. This CDR3 is 14 amino acids long. This CDR3 is CASSLGRGYYEQYF. The DNA of the CDR3 is TGTGCCAGCAGCCTCGGGAGGGGATACTACGAGCAGTACTTC.

In DNA, the CDR3 is TGCAGTGCTAGGGCCTCGAAGCGGGACTGGGGGGCGCAGTACTTC. This gives the protein CSARASKRDWGAQYF. The genes are TRBV20-1 and TRBJ2-7; TRBD2 might be the D (7 bases). This CDR3 region has 15 residues. The germline gives CDR1 DFQATT, CDR2 SNEGSKA (reference sequence). V lost 3 bases, J lost 9 bases, and 24 bases lay in between.

J is TRBJ2-1 and V is TRBV6-1, with D perhaps given as TRBD1 or TRBD2 (5 bases each). This CDR3 has 13 amino acids. Trimming removed 4 bases from V and 5 bases from J, with 9 bases in between. Per germline, CDR1 MNHNS and CDR2 SASEGT. The CDR3 region is CASSVGTHNEQFF. The CDR3 coding sequence is TGTGCCAGCAGTGTCGGGACCCACAATGAGCAGTTCTTC.

The gene calls are TRBV19 and TRBJ2-5; 10 positions match TRBD2. The CDR3 has 16 residues. J lost 1 base, V lost 4 bases, and 6 bases had no gene match. CDR1 and CDR2 from the germline V gene are LNHDA and SQIVND (reference sequence). CDR3: CASSSLAGESQETQYF. For the CDR3, the DNA is TGTGCCAGTAGTAGTCTAGCGGGAGAGTCCCAAGAGACCCAGTACTTC.

The chain is built from TRBV5-1 and TRBJ2-7; no clear D gene. Germline V lookup: CDR1 SGHRS, CDR2 YFSETQ. V lost 0 bases and J lost 3, with 7 bases in between. The CDR3 length is 13 residues. CDR3 bases: TGCGCCAGCAGCTTGGAGGCAGACTACGAGCAGTACTTC. This encodes CASSLEADYEQYF.

The J gene is TRBJ1-4, the V gene TRBV7-9; 9 bases are a match to TRBD1. Germline V gives CDR1 SEHNR, CDR2 FQNEAQ (reference sequence). The ends lost 5 bases at V and 3 bases at J; junction bases unmatched: 7. The length of the CDR3 is 16 residues. The CDR3 here is CASSHRDRASNEKLFF. DNA for the CDR3: TGTGCCAGCAGCCACCGGGACAGGGCCTCTAATGAAAAACTGTTTTTT.

The chain recombines TRBV5-1 with TRBJ2-2, with 10 bases that match TRBD2. The CDR3 contains 18 residues. In germline, CDR1 is SGHRS, CDR2 YFSETQ. V lost 2 bases, J lost 1 base, and 8 bases stayed unmatched. Here the CDR3 reads CASSFPRRTSGNTGELFF. CDR3 bases: TGCGCCAGCAGCTTCCCCCGCAGGACTAGCGGGAACACCGGGGAGCTGTTTTTT.

This chain joins TRBV18 and TRBJ1-2; the D is unclear. Germline lookup yields CDR1 KGHSH and CDR2 LQKENI. Trimming took 4 bases from V and 4 from J, leaving 10 bases between them. The CDR3 length is 13 residues. The CDR3: CASSLQNSYGYTF. Written as DNA, the CDR3 is TGTGCCAGCTCACTACAAAACTCCTATGGCTACACCTTC.

The J gene is TRBJ2-7, the V gene TRBV23-1; D might be TRBD1 (6 bases). TRBV23-1 has ORF status, its function being uncertain. Trimming took off 9 bases at V and 2 bases at J, with 20 bases between the two ends. The CDR3 extends over 15 amino acids. CDR3 in DNA: TGCGCCAGGTACTCTACAGGGATCGGGCCCTACGAGCAGTACGTC. Translating gives CARYSTGIGPYEQYV.

This clonotype was counted once. The V call is TRBV5-1, the J call TRBJ2-1; D unclear. Trimming took 4 bases from V and 3 from J, leaving 17 bases between them. CDR1 is SGHRS, CDR2 YFSETQ, per germline. The length of the CDR3 is 16 residues. CDR3 protein: CASSTYSLGSYNEQFF. The CDR3 DNA sequence: TGCGCCAGCAGCACCTATTCACTCGGAAGCTACAATGAGCAGTTCTTC.

The J gene is TRBJ2-7, the V gene TRBV19; D remains ambiguous. The CDR3 runs 14 residues. CDR1 LNHDA and CDR2 SQIVND come from the germline V gene (reference sequence). The V end lost 5 bases, the J end lost 0 bases, and 11 bases lay between the germline ends. The CDR3: CASSWTRSSYEQYF. CDR3 in DNA: TGTGCCAGTAGTTGGACGAGGAGCTCCTACGAGCAGTACTTC.

V and J are TRBV6-1 and TRBJ1-4; D may be TRBD1 (5 bases). V was cut by 0 bases and J by 6 bases, with 11 bases left in between. This CDR3 has 15 residues. Germline CDR1 is MNHNS and CDR2 is SASEGT. The CDR3 region has the DNA TGTGCCAGCAGTGAAGCGCTAGGGGAGGATGAAAAACTGTTTTTT. Its protein product is CASSEALGEDEKLFF.

The rearrangement links TRBV4-1 to TRBJ2-5; D tentatively reads TRBD1 or TRBD2 (6 bases each). The germline V gene encodes CDR1 MGHRA and CDR2 YSYEKL. The CDR3 runs to 14 residues. The V gene lost 3 bases and the J gene lost 4 bases, with 12 bases spanning the gap. The CDR3 DNA reads as TGCGCCAGCAGCCACGGGGGCCGGGGAGAGACCCAGTACTTC. This gives the protein CASSHGGRGETQYF.

The genes are TRBV20-1 and TRBJ1-2; tentatively, D is TRBD1 (5 bases). This CDR3 is 13 amino acids long. The V end lost 1 base, the J end lost 8 bases, and 14 bases lay between the germline ends. Germline V gene lookup returns CDR1 DFQATT and CDR2 SNEGSKA (reference sequence). CDR3 loop: CSARVGGTQGYTF. As DNA, the CDR3 is TGCAGTGCTAGAGTAGGTGGGACTCAGGGCTACACCTTC.

The chain joins TRBV4-1 to TRBJ2-2; no firm D call. Trimming shortened V by 2 bases and J by 3 bases, and 10 bases separated the two germline ends. Germline V CDR1 and CDR2: MGHRA, YSYEKL. CDR3 length: 15 amino acids. For the CDR3, the DNA is TGCGCCAGCAGCCAATCAATTCTTGACACCGGGGAGCTGTTTTTT. It translates to CASSQSILDTGELFF.

This clonotype has just one count. The chain is built from TRBV7-9 and TRBJ2-1; D remains unclear. V was shortened by 7 bases and J by 6 bases, with 7 bases between the two germline ends. The CDR3 covers 11 residues. The germline CDR1 and CDR2 sequences are SEHNR and FQNEAQ (reference sequence). CDR3 in amino acids: CASTHGNEQFF. CDR3 DNA sequence: TGTGCCAGCACCCACGGCAATGAGCAGTTCTTC.

The chain carries TRBV29-1 and TRBJ2-7, with D possibly called TRBD1 or TRBD2 (5 bases each). The germline gives CDR1 SQVTM, CDR2 ANQGSEA. Deletions cut 4 bases from V and 5 bases from J, with 15 bases between. This CDR3 contains 13 residues. CDR3 sequence reads: CSVARSGAHEQYF. The CDR3 DNA reads TGCAGCGTTGCCCGGTCCGGGGCCCACGAGCAGTACTTC.